Listed here are 14 T cell receptor beta chains from one sample, sequenced in a study of T-cell memory formation after mild COVID-19. TCRdb re-called the 5' RACE reads through MiXCR, storing one row per CDR3 protein. Here the sample spans roughly 450,000 distinct CDR3 sequences, roughly 18% being singletons. The sample was PBMCs or a T cell subset sorted from them (not recorded which). The receptors derive from an adult woman who had mild COVID-19 (a few samples of this study predate the infection). Cell type and time point are not known.

V usage is TRBV9 and J usage is TRBJ1-6; 7 positions agree with TRBD1. CDR1 and CDR2 (germline): SGDLS, YYNGEE. V shed 2 bases, J shed 10 bases, and the junction held 9 bases outside the gene matches. CDR3 length: 15 residues. Here the CDR3 DNA reads TGTGCCAGCAGCGTGGGTTCGACAGGGCACTCACCCCTCCACTTT. This codes for CASSVGSTGHSPLHF. The full variable domain, with the rest looked up from reference TRBV9 and TRBJ1-6, is DSGVTQTPKHLITATGQRVTLRCSPRSGDLSVYWYQQSLDQGLQFLIQYYNGEERAKGNILERFSAQQFPDLHSELNLSSLELGDSALYFCASSVGSTGHSPLHFGNGTRLTVT.

In its sample, this clonotype was seen many times. The genes are TRBV11-3 and TRBJ2-7; 9 positions match TRBD2. Germline trimming cut 0 bases from V and 5 bases from J; bases unmatched to any gene: 8. Germline V CDR1 and CDR2: SGHNT, YENEEA. The CDR3 extends over 16 amino acids. CDR3 amino acids: CASSLDGREGDNEQYF. In DNA form, the CDR3 reads TGTGCCAGCAGCTTAGACGGGCGGGAGGGGGACAACGAGCAGTACTTC.

The chain has TRBV20-1 and TRBJ1-1, with D tentatively TRBD1 (5 bases). Germline CDR1 is DFQATT and CDR2 is SNEGSKA (reference sequence). This CDR3 spans 17 amino acids. With 5 bases removed from V and 0 bases from J, the gap between germline ends came to 22 bases. The CDR3: CSAVSASGRTMNTEAFF. DNA of the CDR3: TGCAGTGCTGTCTCTGCCTCGGGACGGACAATGAACACTGAAGCTTTCTTT.

The chain is built from TRBV7-3 and TRBJ2-3; tentatively, D is TRBD2 (5 bases). V gave up 4 bases and J gave up 3 bases, with 11 bases separating them. The CDR3 contains 14 residues. CDR1 is SGHTA and CDR2 is FQGTGA in the germline V gene. Here the CDR3 reads CASSSATGTDTQYF. DNA of the CDR3: TGTGCCAGCAGCTCCGCTACGGGGACAGATACGCAGTATTTT.

This clonotype was seen ten or more times. The J gene is TRBJ2-1, the V gene TRBV18, with D maybe TRBD1 (6 bases). The CDR3 is 16 residues long. Trimming took 3 bases from V and 8 from J, leaving 20 bases between them. The germline gives CDR1 KGHSH, CDR2 LQKENI. CDR3 nucleotides: TGTGCCAGCTCACCTTATCTATGGACAGCTCGGGATGAGCAGTTCTTC. This sequence encodes CASSPYLWTARDEQFF.

This clonotype was recorded a few times. This chain links TRBV12-3 or TRBV12-4 with TRBJ2-3; 11 nucleotides agree with TRBD2. This CDR3 has 16 amino acids. Trimming cost V 5 bases and J 6 bases; bases outside gene matches: 10. The CDR3 spells CASSPLSGGARDTQYF. The CDR3 bases are TGTGCCAGCAGTCCCCTTAGCGGGGGGGCCAGGGATACGCAGTATTTT.

This rearrangement joins TRBV4-3 to TRBJ1-5; maybe TRBD1 (6 bases). The CDR3 loop spans 17 amino acids. CDR1 LGHNA and CDR2 YSLEER come from the germline V gene. V lost 0 bases, J lost 2 bases, and 14 bases lay in between. The CDR3 DNA reads TGCGCCAGCAGCCAAGATAGAGCCCCAGGGGGCAATCAGCCCCAGCATTTT. This gives the protein CASSQDRAPGGNQPQHF.

This clonotype was recorded a few times. The chain employs TRBV7-9 and TRBJ2-5, with a possible D match to TRBD2 (6 bases). The V gene's germline CDR1 is SEHNR and CDR2 FQNEAQ (reference sequence). V lost 2 bases to trimming and J lost 5 bases, with 12 bases between them. The CDR3 covers 14 residues. CDR3 loop: CASSLLARGETQYF. In DNA form, the CDR3 reads TGTGCCAGCAGCTTACTAGCGAGAGGGGAGACCCAGTACTTC.

This clonotype was counted between two and nine times. The chain couples TRBV5-6 to TRBJ2-7; D is ambiguous. CDR1 is SGHDT and CDR2 is YYEEEE in the germline V gene. CDR3 length equals 15 residues. Trimming shortened V by 0 bases and J by 1 base, and 11 bases separated the two germline ends. CDR3 residues: CASSLESANSYEQYF. Written as DNA, the CDR3 is TGTGCCAGCAGCTTGGAGTCGGCGAATTCCTACGAGCAGTACTTC.

The sample holds a few counts of this clonotype. V is TRBV27 and J is TRBJ2-1, with a tentative D call TRBD1 (6 bases). This CDR3 comprises 15 residues. Trimming shortened V by 3 bases and J by 8 bases, and 17 bases separated the two germline ends. Germline CDR1 and CDR2: MNHEY and SMNVEV (reference sequence). The CDR3 DNA sequence: TGTGCCAGCAGTTTTCTAGGACAGCTCTGGGATGAGCAGTTCTTC. Its protein product is CASSFLGQLWDEQFF.

The chain employs TRBV5-1 and TRBJ2-7; 8 nucleotides agree with TRBD1. V dropped 3 bases and J dropped 5; count of bases not matched to a gene: 13. The CDR3 extends over 16 amino acids. Germline V gives CDR1 SGHRS, CDR2 YFSETQ. The CDR3: CASSSDGRTGKDEQYF. DNA for the CDR3: TGCGCCAGCAGCTCCGACGGAAGGACAGGGAAGGACGAGCAGTACTTC.

This clonotype was seen repeatedly, ten times or more. The rearrangement uses TRBV3-1 and TRBJ1-1, with 7 bases fitting TRBD1. The CDR3 has 16 residues. Germline V CDR1 and CDR2: LGHDT, YNNKEL (reference sequence). Trimming cost V 1 base and J 10 bases; bases outside gene matches: 15. The CDR3 loop reads CASSQGPVLGTEGAFF. The CDR3 DNA reads as TGTGCCAGCAGCCAAGGGCCGGTTCTGGGGACAGAGGGAGCTTTCTTT.

This clonotype was observed a handful of times. J is TRBJ2-3 and V is TRBV7-6; 7 nucleotides match TRBD2. The ends lost 7 bases at V and 6 bases at J; junction bases unmatched: 10. Per the germline V gene, CDR1 is SGHVS and CDR2 is FNYEAQ. This CDR3 has 14 amino acids. CDR3 sequence: CASNPGQGGDTQYF. The CDR3 nucleotides read TGTGCCAGCAACCCAGGGCAGGGAGGGGATACGCAGTATTTT.

This clonotype came up a few times. This sequence joins TRBV12-3 or TRBV12-4 and TRBJ2-7; D perhaps matches TRBD1 (5 bases). V lost 4 bases and J lost 2, with 6 bases in between. This CDR3 has 12 residues. CDR3 sequence (DNA): TGTGCCAGCAGTTGGACACCCTACGAGCAGTACTTC. It encodes CASSWTPYEQYF.